This TCR beta chain was obtained from a study of T cells expressing NK-cell markers. Study overall: Researchers got TCR beta repertoires out of sorted CD3+CD56+NKG2C+, CD3+CD56+NKG2C- and CD3+CD56-NKG2C+ T cells. There were seven HCMV-seropositive donors and one seronegative donor among the eight sequenced. Overall study findings and caveats: Also leading the CD3+CD56-NKG2C+ fraction in a handful of donors were these clonotypes. The share of CD8+ T cells held by dominant NKG2C+ clonotypes was about 1.0-8% in about six donors.

With the 5' RACE reads reprocessed, TCRdb shows one record per CDR3 protein and no DNA. Here the sample table reports hundreds of thousands of distinct CDR3 sequences. This CDR3 contains 18 residues. Germline V gene data show CDR1 as SGHKS and CDR2 as YYEKEE (reference sequence). On this clonotype itself: The antigen is unknown.

The source is a man aged 18-69 years in good health. The rearrangement links TRBV5-5 to TRBJ2-6; TCRdb lists TRBD2, though no DNA is available to test this call. Sequenced: blood T cells: a sorted CD56 or NKG2C T cell subset, CD4+ or CD8+ T cells, or bulk PBMC T cells (not recorded which). The CDR3 here is CASSRGELAGNGANVLTF.